What follows are 27 T cell receptor beta chains derived from one specimen sequenced in a study of shared clonotypes between healthy human individuals. Clones were sequenced by immunoSEQ multiplex PCR, and TCRdb holds only the in-frame ones, with some missing. The table shows about 980,000 clones, with 76% occurring only once. The sample taken for sequencing was memory CD4+ T cells sorted from blood. The subset denotes: CD45RA-negative fraction. These receptors were taken from a man aged 18-30 years in good health.

This rearrangement joins TRBV2 to TRBJ1-6; no clear D gene. Per the germline V gene, CDR1 is SNHLY and CDR2 is FYNNEI. Deletions cut 7 bases from V and 9 bases from J, with 13 bases between. This CDR3 has 13 residues. As DNA, the CDR3 is TGTGCCAGCAACCGGGAAGGCGCTTCACCCCTCCACTTT. Protein: CASNREGASPLHF.

The chain recombines TRBV5-4 with TRBJ2-3; 11 nucleotides line up with TRBD2. Unmatched junction bases numbered 9, after V lost 4 bases and J lost 2 bases. CDR1 is SGHNT, CDR2 YYREEE, per germline (reference sequence). The CDR3 has 17 residues. CDR3 protein: CASSGGLAGGATDTQYF. The CDR3 DNA reads as TGTGCCAGCAGCGGCGGGCTAGCGGGGGGCGCCACAGATACGCAGTATTTT.

The table lists this clone with a few counts. The chain combines TRBV29-1 with TRBJ2-1; no clear D. V lost 4 bases, J lost 1 base, and 5 bases lay in between. CDR3 length: 12 amino acids. Germline CDR1 and CDR2: SQVTM and ANQGSEA. The DNA of the CDR3 is TGCAGCGTTGGGGGATCCTACAATGAGCAGTTCTTC. It codes for CSVGGSYNEQFF.

The chain uses TRBV11-2 and TRBJ2-3; TRBD2 is a possible D gene (5 bases). The CDR3 has 14 amino acids. Deletions cut 6 bases from V and 5 bases from J, with 15 bases between. Germline CDR1 reads SGHAT; CDR2 reads FQNNGV. The CDR3 sequence is CASSSQSRGDTQYF. The CDR3 DNA sequence: TGTGCCAGCAGTTCCCAGTCCCGGGGAGATACGCAGTATTTT.

On this clone: The same CDR3 is also encoded by other DNA sequences in this sample. The V gene is TRBV7-9, the J gene TRBJ2-1; TRBD2 matches 8 bases. The trim removed 2 bases at V and 0 bases at J, leaving 0 bases unmatched. Germline V gives CDR1 SEHNR, CDR2 FQNEAQ (reference sequence). The CDR3 consists of 15 residues. The DNA for the CDR3 is TGTGCCAGCAGCTTAAGCGGGAGCTCCTACAATGAGCAGTTCTTC. It encodes CASSLSGSSYNEQFF.

The rearrangement joins TRBV5-4 to TRBJ2-5, with a tentative D call TRBD2 (6 bases). Trimming stripped 4 bases from V and 2 bases from J, with 12 bases between. Germline CDR1 is SGHNT and CDR2 is YYREEE (reference sequence). This CDR3 has 14 residues. The CDR3 nucleotides are TGTGCCAGCAGCACCGGTCGGGGGCAAGAGACCCAGTACTTC. This gives the protein CASSTGRGQETQYF.

The gene calls are TRBV7-2 and TRBJ1-3, with 7 bases matching TRBD1. Germline CDR1 is SGHTA and CDR2 is FQGNSA. This CDR3 has 16 residues. The V segment lost 4 bases and the J segment 2 bases; nucleotides outside the gene matches: 8. CDR3: CASSSDRSFTGNTIYF. DNA for the CDR3: TGTGCCAGCAGCTCGGACAGGTCGTTTACTGGAAACACCATATATTTT.

The rearrangement links TRBV7-2 to TRBJ2-1; 9 bases match TRBD1. The CDR3 is 15 residues long. Germline CDR1 is SGHTA and CDR2 is FQGNSA. Losses at the gene ends were 0 bases for V and 9 bases for J; bases not matched to a gene: 6. CDR3 nucleotide sequence: TGTGCCAGCAGCTTAGCGGGACAGGGTATTGGTGAGCAGTTCTTC. As protein: CASSLAGQGIGEQFF.

V is TRBV21-1 and J is TRBJ2-7; the table assigns TRBD2, which was not confirmed against the DNA. TRBV21-1 is designated a pseudogene. This CDR3 has 14 residues. CDR3 residues: CATRSGVAFREQYF. The CDR3 region has the DNA TGTGCCACTAGGAGCGGGGTTGCGTTCCGCGAGCAGTACTTC.

The chain links TRBV28 to TRBJ1-5; 7 bases fit TRBD1. Germline lookup yields CDR1 MDHEN and CDR2 SYDVKM. This CDR3 spans 15 amino acids. Losses at the gene ends were 6 bases for V and 5 bases for J; bases not matched to a gene: 10. The CDR3 nucleotides read TGTGCCAGCAGGTCCGCGCAGGGGGGGGATCAGCCCCAGCATTTT. Translated, it gives CASRSAQGGDQPQHF.

This clone was observed once. The rearrangement uses TRBV5-4 and TRBJ2-5; 11 positions agree with TRBD2. Unmatched junction bases numbered 10, after V lost 1 base and J lost 2 bases. Germline CDR1 SGHNT, CDR2 YYREEE (reference sequence). This CDR3 is 18 amino acids long. CDR3 coding DNA: TGTGCCAGCAGCTTGCCCGGGACTAGCGGAAGAAATCAAGAGACCCAGTACTTC. Its translation: CASSLPGTSGRNQETQYF.

The chain combines TRBV18 with TRBJ2-7; 8 bases fit TRBD2. V trimming: 3 bases; J trimming: 5 bases; junction bases outside the gene matches: 6. CDR1 is KGHSH and CDR2 is LQKENI in the germline V gene. The CDR3 is 14 residues long. DNA for the CDR3: TGTGCCAGCTCACCTGCGGGGGGCGGGAACGAGCAGTACTTC. Translating it yields CASSPAGGGNEQYF.

The V gene is TRBV7-2, the J gene TRBJ2-1; D gene uncertain. V dropped 3 bases and J dropped 9 bases, with 15 bases sitting between them. CDR3 length: 14 residues. Germline-derived CDR1 and CDR2 are SGHTA and FQGNSA. In nucleotides, the CDR3 is TGTGCCAGCAGCTTTAAATCTAGAGGTGGTGAGCAGTTCTTC. It translates to CASSFKSRGGEQFF.

The V and J genes are TRBV7-9 and TRBJ2-4, with unresolved D. V shed 5 bases and J shed 0 bases, with 11 bases lying between them. The CDR3 loop spans 15 amino acids. Germline V gene sequence: CDR1 SEHNR, CDR2 FQNEAQ (reference sequence). The CDR3 DNA reads as TGTGCCAGCAGCCTAACGCTATTAGCCAAAAACATTCAGTACTTC. It specifies CASSLTLLAKNIQYF.

This chain connects TRBV7-2 to TRBJ2-7, with D perhaps matching TRBD1 (5 bases). The germline V gene has CDR1 SGHTA and CDR2 FQGNSA. CDR3 length equals 13 residues. Trimming pared 4 bases from V and 0 bases from J, leaving 7 bases between. CDR3 coding DNA: TGTGCCAGCAGCTCGACAGTCTCCTACGAGCAGTACTTC. Translation gives CASSSTVSYEQYF.

In its sample, this clone was seen a few times. This sequence joins TRBV10-3 and TRBJ2-7; TRBD2 agrees at 11 bases. Per germline, CDR1 ENHRY and CDR2 SYGVKD. The V segment lost 7 bases and the J segment 6 bases; nucleotides outside the gene matches: 11. The CDR3 covers 15 residues. The CDR3 reads CAITGTSGSSGEQYF. The CDR3 DNA sequence: TGTGCCATCACAGGGACTAGCGGTTCTTCGGGCGAGCAGTACTTC.

This clone has a handful of counts. This same CDR3 is encoded by further DNA sequences in the sample. CDR3 nucleotide sequence: TGTGCCAGCTCACCGTCGACAGGGGGGAACACTGAAGCTTTCTTT. As protein: CASSPSTGGNTEAFF. J is TRBJ1-1 and V is TRBV18; 9 bases map to TRBD1. This CDR3 is built from 15 residues. V was clipped by 3 bases and J by 1 base; unmatched bases: 3. Germline loops: CDR1 KGHSH, CDR2 LQKENI.

The V and J genes are TRBV4-1 and TRBJ2-7; tentative D call: TRBD1 (5 bases). Germline CDR1 reads MGHRA; CDR2 reads YSYEKL. The CDR3 covers 10 residues. Written as DNA, the CDR3 is TGCGTAAAGGGGTGCAACGAGCAGTACTTC. Its protein product is CVKGCNEQYF.

The genes are TRBV6-6 and TRBJ1-3, with D possibly being TRBD1 (5 bases). Looked up from germline, CDR1 is MNHNY and CDR2 is SVGAGI (reference sequence). The CDR3 is 14 residues long. With 2 bases removed from V and 3 bases from J, the gap between germline ends came to 8 bases. DNA for the CDR3: TGTGCCAGCAGTTACGTGACAGATGGAAACACCATATATTTT. This encodes CASSYVTDGNTIYF.

This chain uses TRBV6-1 with TRBJ1-2; TRBD1 matches at 10 bases. The CDR3 consists of 13 residues. In germline, CDR1 is MNHNS, CDR2 SASEGT. V dropped 6 bases and J dropped 8; count of bases not matched to a gene: 6. The DNA for the CDR3 is TGTGCCAGCAGGTCGACAGGGGGCGGAGGCTACACCTTC. It yields the protein CASRSTGGGGYTF.

The chain uses TRBV29-1 and TRBJ1-2; D perhaps matches TRBD1 (6 bases). Trimming took 5 bases from V and 4 from J, leaving 17 bases between them. Per germline, CDR1 SQVTM and CDR2 ANQGSEA. The CDR3 has 14 amino acids. As DNA, the CDR3 is TGCAGCGTTCCCGAGTGGGGGCCCCCCTATGGCTACACCTTC. It encodes CSVPEWGPPYGYTF.

About this clone: A much more abundant neighbour one base away suggests this may be a read error. Distinct nucleotide sequences in the sample also encode this CDR3. The chain couples TRBV7-2 to TRBJ1-5; D perhaps matches TRBD1 (6 bases). Trimming removed 1 base at V and 2 bases at J, with 6 bases between. This CDR3 comprises 14 residues. Germline V lookup: CDR1 SGHTA, CDR2 FQGNSA. This CDR3 is CASSLGQGNQPQHF. CDR3 in DNA: TGTGCCAGCAGCTTAGGACAGGGCAATCAGCCCCAGCATTTT.

About this clone itself: Other nucleotide sequences from this sample produce the same CDR3. This sequence joins TRBV2 and TRBJ2-7; TRBD2 aligns across 10 bases. V was pared by 6 bases and J by 1 base, with 3 bases of the junction left unmatched. Germline V gene lookup returns CDR1 SNHLY and CDR2 FYNNEI. The CDR3 spans 14 residues. The CDR3 DNA sequence: TGTGCCAGCAGCTTAGCGGGAGGATCCTACGAGCAGTACTTC. Translating gives CASSLAGGSYEQYF.

The genes are TRBV5-1 and TRBJ2-7; D is perhaps TRBD1 (6 bases). Germline CDR1 reads SGHRS; CDR2 reads YFSETQ. The CDR3 is made up of 13 amino acids. The ends were cut back, 9 bases at V and 0 bases at J, with 13 bases in the middle. Written as DNA, the CDR3 is TGCGCCATCGCTGGACAGTTCTCCTACGAGCAGTACTTC. Translating it yields CAIAGQFSYEQYF.

This chain connects TRBV11-2 to TRBJ1-1; TRBD1 agrees at 7 bases. CDR1 is SGHAT, CDR2 FQNNGV, per germline. V lost 5 bases to trimming and J lost 0 bases; unmatched junction nucleotides: 3. The CDR3 runs to 14 residues. The CDR3 DNA is TGTGCCAGCAGCCTAGGACAGGTGAACACTGAAGCTTTCTTT. It yields the protein CASSLGQVNTEAFF. Full variable domain (missing parts from reference TRBV11-2 and TRBJ1-1): EAGVAQSPRYKIIEKRQSVAFWCNPISGHATLYWYQQILGQGPKLLIQFQNNGVVDDSQLPKDRFSAERLKGVDSTLKIQPAKLEDSAVYLCASSLGQVNTEAFFGQGTRLTVV.

This chain links TRBV27 with TRBJ1-1; 12 bases fit TRBD1. The V segment lost 4 bases and the J segment 0 bases; nucleotides outside the gene matches: 0. The length of the CDR3 is 15 residues. Germline CDR1 MNHEY, CDR2 SMNVEV (reference sequence). CDR3: CASSWDRGLNTEAFF. The CDR3 nucleotides are TGTGCCAGCAGTTGGGACAGGGGGCTGAACACTGAAGCTTTCTTT.

The genes are TRBV27 and TRBJ2-1; TRBD2 aligns across 11 bases. This CDR3 spans 18 amino acids. Germline trimming cut 2 bases from V and 1 base from J; bases unmatched to any gene: 7. CDR1 is MNHEY, CDR2 SMNVEV, per germline (reference sequence). CDR3 region: CASSLGLAGGPSYNEQFF. The DNA for the CDR3 is TGTGCCAGCAGTTTAGGGCTAGCGGGGGGCCCATCCTACAATGAGCAGTTCTTC.